This TCR beta chain derives from a study of T cell responses to AZD1222 COVID-19 vaccine. Regarding the study as a whole: Seropositive AZD1222 recipients at baseline numbered only five or six.

This clone appeared once. Its matching antigen is unknown. Produced via immunoSEQ multiplex PCR; TCRdb's table is partial and in-frame only. The data hold approximately 120,000 clones, with about 89% observed a single time. CDR3 length: 17 residues. Germline V CDR1 and CDR2: SNHLY, FYNNEI. The junction had 15 bases not matched to a gene; V was cut back by 6 bases and J by 4 bases. The TCR sequence derives from an adult who received the AZD1222 COVID-19 vaccine. The gene calls are TRBV2 and TRBJ2-5; 9 bases map to TRBD1. The specimen was peripheral blood, collected 28 days after the second AZD1222 dose. This CDR3 reads CASSPPRGTGMIETQYF. The CDR3 DNA follows: TGTGCCAGCAGCCCTCCACGCGGGACAGGGATGATAGAGACCCAGTACTTC.